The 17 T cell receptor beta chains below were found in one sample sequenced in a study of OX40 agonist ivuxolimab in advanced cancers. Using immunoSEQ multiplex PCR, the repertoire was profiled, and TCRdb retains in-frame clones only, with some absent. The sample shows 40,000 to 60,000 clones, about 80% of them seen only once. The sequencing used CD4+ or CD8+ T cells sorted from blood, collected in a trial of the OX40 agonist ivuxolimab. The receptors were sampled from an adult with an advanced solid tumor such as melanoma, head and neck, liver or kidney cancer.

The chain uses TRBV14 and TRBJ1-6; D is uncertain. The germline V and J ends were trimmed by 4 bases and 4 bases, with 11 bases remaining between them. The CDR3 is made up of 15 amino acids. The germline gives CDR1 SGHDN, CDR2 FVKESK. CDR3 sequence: CASSRGPAYNSPLHF. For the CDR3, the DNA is TGTGCCAGCAGCCGAGGCCCCGCGTATAATTCACCCCTCCACTTT.

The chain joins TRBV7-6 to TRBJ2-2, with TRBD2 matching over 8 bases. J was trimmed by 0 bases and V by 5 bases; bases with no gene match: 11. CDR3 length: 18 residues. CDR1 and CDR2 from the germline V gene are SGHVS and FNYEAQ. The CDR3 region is CASSLGVAGSPNTGELFF. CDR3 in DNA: TGTGCCAGCAGCCTAGGAGTAGCGGGGAGCCCGAACACCGGGGAGCTGTTTTTT. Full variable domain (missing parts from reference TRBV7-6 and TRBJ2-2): GAGVSQSPRYKVTKRGQDVALRCDPISGHVSLYWYRQALGQGPEFLTYFNYEAQQDKSGLPNDRFSAERPEGSISTLTIQRTEQRDSAMYRCASSLGVAGSPNTGELFFGEGSRLTVL.

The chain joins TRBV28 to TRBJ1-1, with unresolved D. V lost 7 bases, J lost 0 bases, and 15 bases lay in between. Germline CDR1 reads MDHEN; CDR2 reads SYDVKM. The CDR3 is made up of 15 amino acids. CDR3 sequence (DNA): TGTGCCAGCATTGGGGTACATCCAATGAACACTGAAGCTTTCTTT. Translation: CASIGVHPMNTEAFF.

CDR3 sequence: CASNSGGMTDTQYF. The CDR3 region has the DNA TGTGCCAGCAATTCGGGGGGGATGACAGATACGCAGTATTTT. The chain carries TRBV2 and TRBJ2-3; 8 positions match TRBD2. V was clipped by 7 bases and J by 3 bases; unmatched bases: 6. From germline, CDR1 is SNHLY and CDR2 FYNNEI. This CDR3 contains 14 residues. Full variable domain (remainder filled in from reference TRBV2 and TRBJ2-3): EPEVTQTPSHQVTQMGQEVILRCVPISNHLYFYWYRQILGQKVEFLVSFYNNEISEKSEIFDDQFSVERPDGSNFTLKIRSTKLEDSAMYFCASNSGGMTDTQYFGPGTRLTVL.

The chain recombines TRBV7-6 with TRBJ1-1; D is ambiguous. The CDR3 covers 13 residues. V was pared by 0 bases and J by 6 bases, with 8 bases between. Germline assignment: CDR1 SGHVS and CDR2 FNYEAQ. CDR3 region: CASSLASWSEAFF. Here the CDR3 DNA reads TGTGCCAGCAGCTTAGCTTCCTGGTCTGAAGCTTTCTTT.

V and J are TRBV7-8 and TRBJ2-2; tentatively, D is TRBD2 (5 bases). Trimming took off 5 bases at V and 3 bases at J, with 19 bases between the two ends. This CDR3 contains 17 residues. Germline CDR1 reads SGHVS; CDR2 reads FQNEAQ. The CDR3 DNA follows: TGTGCCAGCAGCCGCGCGCGGACTCCGCTGGACACCGGGGAGCTGTTTTTT. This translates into CASSRARTPLDTGELFF.

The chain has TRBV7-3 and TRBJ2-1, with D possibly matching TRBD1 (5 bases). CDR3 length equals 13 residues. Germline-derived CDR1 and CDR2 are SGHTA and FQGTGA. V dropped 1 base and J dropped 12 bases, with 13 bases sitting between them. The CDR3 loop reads CASSLNFRGLQFF. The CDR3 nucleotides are TGTGCCAGCAGCTTAAACTTTAGGGGTCTGCAGTTCTTC.

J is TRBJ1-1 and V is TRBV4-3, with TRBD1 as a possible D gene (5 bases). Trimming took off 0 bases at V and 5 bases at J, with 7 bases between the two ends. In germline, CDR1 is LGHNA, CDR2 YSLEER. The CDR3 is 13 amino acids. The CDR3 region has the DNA TGCGCCAGCAGCCAAGATCGGGGGACTGAAGCTTTCTTT. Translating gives CASSQDRGTEAFF.

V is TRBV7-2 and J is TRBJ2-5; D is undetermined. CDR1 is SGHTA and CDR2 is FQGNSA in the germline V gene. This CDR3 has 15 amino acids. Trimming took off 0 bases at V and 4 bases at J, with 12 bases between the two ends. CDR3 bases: TGTGCCAGCAGCTTAGCCACGACCAGTCGAGAGACCCAGTACTTC. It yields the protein CASSLATTSRETQYF.

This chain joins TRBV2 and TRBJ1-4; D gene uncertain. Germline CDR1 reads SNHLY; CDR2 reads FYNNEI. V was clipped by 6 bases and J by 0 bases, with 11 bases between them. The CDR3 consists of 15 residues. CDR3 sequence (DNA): TGTGCCAGCAGACCCCTCCGACCAACTAATGAAAAACTGTTTTTT. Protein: CASRPLRPTNEKLFF.

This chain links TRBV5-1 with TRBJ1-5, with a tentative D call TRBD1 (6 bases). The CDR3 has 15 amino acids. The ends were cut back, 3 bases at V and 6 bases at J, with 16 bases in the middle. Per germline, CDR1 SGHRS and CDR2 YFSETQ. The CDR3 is CASSSDGGGSQPQHF. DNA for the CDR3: TGCGCCAGCAGCTCCGATGGGGGGGGCAGTCAGCCCCAGCATTTT.

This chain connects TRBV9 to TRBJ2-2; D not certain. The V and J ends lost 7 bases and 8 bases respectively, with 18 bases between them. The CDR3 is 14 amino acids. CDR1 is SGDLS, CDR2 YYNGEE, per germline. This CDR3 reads CASGLLSGLGELFF. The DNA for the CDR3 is TGTGCCAGCGGGCTTTTGTCCGGTCTAGGGGAGCTGTTTTTT.

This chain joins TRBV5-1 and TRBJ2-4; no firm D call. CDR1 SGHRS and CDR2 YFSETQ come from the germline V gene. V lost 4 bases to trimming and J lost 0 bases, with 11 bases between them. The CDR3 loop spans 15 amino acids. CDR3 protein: CASSPQEQAKNIQYF. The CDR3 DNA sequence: TGCGCCAGCAGCCCACAAGAGCAAGCCAAAAACATTCAGTACTTC.

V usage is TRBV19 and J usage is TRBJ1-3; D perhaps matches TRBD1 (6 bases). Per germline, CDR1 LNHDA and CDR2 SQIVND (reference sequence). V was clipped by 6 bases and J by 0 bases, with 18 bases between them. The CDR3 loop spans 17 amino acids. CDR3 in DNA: TGTGCCAGTAGCCAAACAGGGACGGTGGGCTCTGGAAACACCATATATTTT. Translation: CASSQTGTVGSGNTIYF.

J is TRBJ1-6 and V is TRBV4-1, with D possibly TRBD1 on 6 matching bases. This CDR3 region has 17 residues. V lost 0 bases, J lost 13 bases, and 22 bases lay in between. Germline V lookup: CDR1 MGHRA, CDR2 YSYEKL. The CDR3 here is CASSQEDILTGGRPLHF. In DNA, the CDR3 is TGCGCCAGCAGCCAAGAAGACATCTTGACCGGGGGGCGCCCCCTCCACTTT.

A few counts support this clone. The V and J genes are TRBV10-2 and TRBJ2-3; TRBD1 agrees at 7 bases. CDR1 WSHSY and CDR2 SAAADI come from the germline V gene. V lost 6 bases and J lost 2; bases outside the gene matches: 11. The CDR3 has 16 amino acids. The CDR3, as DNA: TGCGCCAGCAGGGGCAGGGACAGTTATATCACAGATACGCAGTATTTT. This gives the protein CASRGRDSYITDTQYF.

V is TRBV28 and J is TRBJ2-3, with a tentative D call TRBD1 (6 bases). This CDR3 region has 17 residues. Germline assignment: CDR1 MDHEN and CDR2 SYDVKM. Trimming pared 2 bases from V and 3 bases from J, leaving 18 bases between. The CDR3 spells CASSLGLHLRGTDTQYF. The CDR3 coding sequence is TGTGCCAGCAGTTTAGGGTTACACCTAAGGGGGACAGATACGCAGTATTTT. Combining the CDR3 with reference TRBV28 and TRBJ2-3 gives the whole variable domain DVKVTQSSRYLVKRTGEKVFLECVQDMDHENMFWYRQDPGLGLRLIYFSYDVKMKEKGDIPEGYSVSREKKERFSLILESASTNQTSMYLCASSLGLHLRGTDTQYFGPGTRLTVL.